This is a list of T cell receptor beta chains from one sample in a study of regulatory T cells in long-lasting Graves disease. TCRdb re-analysed the multiplex PCR reads in MiXCR, keeping a single row per CDR3 protein. The profile covers roughly 420,000 distinct CDR3 sequences, with 11% to 15% appearing a single time and over 15% taken by the ten largest. This sample was shared with a second study, whose subject was T cells in Graves' hyperthyroidism and ophthalmopathy.

The starting material was peripheral blood mononuclear cells (PBMCs), obtained at new diagnosis, from a patient treated with antithyroid drugs. The origin of the receptors is a woman between 50 and 59 years old with Graves disease. The CDR3 runs from the conserved cysteine through the conserved F or W. The D gene is left open where the match is weak. Clone size is stated in some rows and not others, as once, few, many or a class when expanded.

v_call	d_call	clone_size	j_call	cdr3_nt	cdr3_aa
TRBV7-9	TRBD2	few	TRBJ2-5	TGTGCCAGCAGCCAAGGACTAGCGGGAGGGGGGACCCAGTACTTC	CASSQGLAGGGTQYF
TRBV6-2/TRBV6-3	-	many	TRBJ2-5	TGTGCCAGCAGTTACTCGGACAGCCAAGAGACCCAGTACTTC	CASSYSDSQETQYF
TRBV13	TRBD1	-	TRBJ2-7	TGTGCCAGCAGCCTATTCAGGGGGCGAGTGGACGAGCAGTACTTC	CASSLFRGRVDEQYF
TRBV5-1	-	many	TRBJ1-1	TGCGCCAGCAGCTTGAGCACTTCGAACACTGAAGCTTTCTTT	CASSLSTSNTEAFF
TRBV9	TRBD1	-	TRBJ2-3	TGTGCCAGCAGCGGAACAAGGGGGCATTCGACAGATACGCAGTATTTT	CASSGTRGHSTDTQYF
TRBV2	-	few	TRBJ2-1	TGTGCCAGCAGTAAAAATCTGAACCGGGGCAATGAGCAGTTCTTC	CASSKNLNRGNEQFF
TRBV2	-	-	TRBJ2-2	TGTGCCAGCAGTGAGTTCCTAGTCTCGAACACCGGGGAGCTGTTTTTT	CASSEFLVSNTGELFF
TRBV30	-	many	TRBJ2-2	TGTGCCTGGACCTGGAGCACCACCGGGGAGCTGTTTTTT	CAWTWSTTGELFF
TRBV19	-	few	TRBJ2-1	TGTGCCAGTAGTATACGGGTAGGGCAGGGCTCCTACAATGAGCAGTTCTTC	CASSIRVGQGSYNEQFF
TRBV28	-	many	TRBJ2-2	TGTGCCAGCAGTATCCCAAACTACTCGAACACCGGGGAGCTGTTTTTT	CASSIPNYSNTGELFF
TRBV2	-	many	TRBJ1-5	TGTGCCAGCAGTGTCGAGGGTAAACAGCCCCAGCATTTT	CASSVEGKQPQHF
TRBV11-2	-	many	TRBJ2-5	TGTGCCAGCAACTTATTCATGGGGGCGGGAGAGACCCAGTACTTC	CASNLFMGAGETQYF
TRBV6-5	TRBD1	-	TRBJ2-5	TGTGCCAGCAGTTACAGGGGGCAGGAGACCCAGTACTTC	CASSYRGQETQYF
TRBV28	-	many	TRBJ1-1	TGTGCCAGCAGTTTAGGGGACAAAGCTTTCTTT	CASSLGDKAFF
TRBV2	TRBD1	-	TRBJ1-3	TGTGCCAGCACCCGGACAGGATCCTCTGGAAACACCATATATTTT	CASTRTGSSGNTIYF
TRBV2	-	many	TRBJ2-3	TGTGCCAGCAGGCCAACAGGCGGATACACAGATACGCAGTATTTT	CASRPTGGYTDTQYF
TRBV7-2	-	many	TRBJ2-7	TGTGCCAGCAACCAAAAAGGGGGGCCGGGTTACGAGCAGTACTTC	CASNQKGGPGYEQYF
TRBV12-3/TRBV12-4	-	many	TRBJ1-2	TGTGCCAGCAGTTACCGAATTAACACGGGGAATGGCTACACCTTC	CASSYRINTGNGYTF
TRBV28	TRBD1	many	TRBJ2-7	TGTGCCAGCAGGGGGGACAGCGGCAAGAACCCTTACGAGCAGTACTTC	CASRGDSGKNPYEQYF
TRBV20-1	TRBD2	-	TRBJ2-3	TGCAGTGCTAGGACTAGCGTGGGCACAGATACGCAGTATTTT	CSARTSVGTDTQYF
TRBV3-1	-	many	TRBJ2-7	TGTGCCACCAGTTACGGGAGTTATTCCTACGAGCAGTACTTC	CATSYGSYSYEQYF
TRBV6-1	TRBD1	-	TRBJ1-2	TGTGCCAGCAGTGAAGCGGAGACAGGGTCGATCTTCTATGGCTACACCTTC	CASSEAETGSIFYGYTF